Here is one T cell receptor (beta chain) with its context. Its antigen is unknown. This specimen comes from a study of T cell responses to AZD1222 COVID-19 vaccine. Background on the study: Second doses that came at about 4 or about 12 weeks were put together. The study's findings and limits: After the peak T cell response, and only then, were repertoires sampled. Elevations in Spike-specific TCR breadth and depth followed administration of two AZD1222 doses.

Some clones are missing from TCRdb's copy, which holds only in-frame ones; the method was immunoSEQ multiplex PCR. The repertoire holds under 130,000 clones, 70% to 90% seen once, with roughly 2.5% in the top ten. V was cut by 3 bases and J by 10 bases, with 10 bases left in between. This CDR3 spans 12 amino acids. Germline V gives CDR1 KGHSH, CDR2 LQKENI. This rearrangement joins TRBV18 to TRBJ2-1; D gene unclear. The sequence was collected from an adult in good health. Source: peripheral blood, taken on day 0 of AZD1222 vaccination. In DNA, the CDR3 is TGTGCCAGCTCACCCGGCGACGGGGAGCAGTTCTTC. The encoded protein is CASSPGDGEQFF.